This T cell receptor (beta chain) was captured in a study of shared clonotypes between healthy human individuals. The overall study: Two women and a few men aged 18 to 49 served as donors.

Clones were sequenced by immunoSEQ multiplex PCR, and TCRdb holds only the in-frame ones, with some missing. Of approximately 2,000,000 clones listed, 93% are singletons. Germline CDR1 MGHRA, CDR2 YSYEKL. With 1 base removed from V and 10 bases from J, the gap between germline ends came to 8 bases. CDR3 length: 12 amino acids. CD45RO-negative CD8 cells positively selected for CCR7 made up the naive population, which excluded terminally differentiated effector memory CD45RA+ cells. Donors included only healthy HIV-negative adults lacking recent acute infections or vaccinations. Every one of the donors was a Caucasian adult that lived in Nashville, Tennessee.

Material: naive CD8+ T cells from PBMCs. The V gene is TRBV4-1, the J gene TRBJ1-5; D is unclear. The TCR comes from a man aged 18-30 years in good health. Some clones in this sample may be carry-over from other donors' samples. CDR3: CASSQGKSPQHF. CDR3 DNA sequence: TGCGCCAGCAGCCAAGGGAAAAGTCCCCAGCATTTT.